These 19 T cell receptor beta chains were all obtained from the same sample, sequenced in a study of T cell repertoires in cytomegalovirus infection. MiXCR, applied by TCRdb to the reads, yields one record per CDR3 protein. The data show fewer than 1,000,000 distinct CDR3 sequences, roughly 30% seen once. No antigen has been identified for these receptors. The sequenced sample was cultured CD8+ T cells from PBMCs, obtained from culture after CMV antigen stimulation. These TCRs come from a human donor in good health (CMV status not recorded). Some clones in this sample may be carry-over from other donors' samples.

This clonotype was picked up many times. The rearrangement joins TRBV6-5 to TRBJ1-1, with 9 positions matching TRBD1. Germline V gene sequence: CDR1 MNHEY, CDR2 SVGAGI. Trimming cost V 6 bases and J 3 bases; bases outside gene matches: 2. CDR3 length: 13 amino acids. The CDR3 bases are TGTGCCAGCAGGGACAGGGGATACACTGAAGCTTTCTTT. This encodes CASRDRGYTEAFF.

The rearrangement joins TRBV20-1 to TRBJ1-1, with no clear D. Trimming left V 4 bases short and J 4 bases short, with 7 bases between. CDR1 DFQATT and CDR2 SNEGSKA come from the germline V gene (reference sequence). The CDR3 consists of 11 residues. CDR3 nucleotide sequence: TGCAGTGCTACGGAGGGCACTGAAGCTTTCTTT. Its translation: CSATEGTEAFF.

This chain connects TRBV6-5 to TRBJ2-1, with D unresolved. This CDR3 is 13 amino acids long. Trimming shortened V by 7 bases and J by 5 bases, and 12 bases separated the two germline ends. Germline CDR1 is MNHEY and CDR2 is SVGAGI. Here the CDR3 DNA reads TGTGCCAGCACCGATGACGGAGACAATGAGCAGTTCTTC. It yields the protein CASTDDGDNEQFF.

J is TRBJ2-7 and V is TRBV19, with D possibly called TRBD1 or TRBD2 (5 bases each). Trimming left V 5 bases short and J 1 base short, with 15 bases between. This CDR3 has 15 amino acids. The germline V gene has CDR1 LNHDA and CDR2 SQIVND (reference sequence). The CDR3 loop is CASSGEGTFSYEQYF. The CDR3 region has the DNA TGTGCCAGTAGTGGTGAAGGGACCTTTTCCTACGAGCAGTACTTC.

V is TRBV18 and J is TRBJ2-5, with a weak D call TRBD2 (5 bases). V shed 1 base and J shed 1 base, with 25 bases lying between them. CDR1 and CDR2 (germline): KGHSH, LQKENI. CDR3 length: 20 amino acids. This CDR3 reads CASSPRRVQTTSLSQETQYF. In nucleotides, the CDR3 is TGTGCCAGCTCACCACGGCGGGTCCAAACCACTTCCCTATCCCAAGAGACCCAGTACTTC.

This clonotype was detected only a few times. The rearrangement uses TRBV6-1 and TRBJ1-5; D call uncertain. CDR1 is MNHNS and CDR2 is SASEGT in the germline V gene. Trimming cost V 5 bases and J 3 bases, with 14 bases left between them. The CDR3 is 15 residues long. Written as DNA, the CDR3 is TGTGCCAGCAGTCCCAACCGCGGACTCAATCAGCCCCAGCATTTT. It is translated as CASSPNRGLNQPQHF.

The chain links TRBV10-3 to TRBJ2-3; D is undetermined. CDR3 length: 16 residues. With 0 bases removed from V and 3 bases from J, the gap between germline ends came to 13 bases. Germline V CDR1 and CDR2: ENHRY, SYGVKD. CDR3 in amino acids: CAISESFGVRTDTQYF. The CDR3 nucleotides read TGTGCCATCAGTGAGTCTTTCGGAGTGAGGACAGATACGCAGTATTTT.

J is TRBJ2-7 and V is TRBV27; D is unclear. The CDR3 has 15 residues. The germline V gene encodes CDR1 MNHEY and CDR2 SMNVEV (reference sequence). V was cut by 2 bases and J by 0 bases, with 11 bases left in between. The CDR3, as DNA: TGTGCCAGCAGTTTAGGGGATCCGTCCTCCTACGAGCAGTACGTC. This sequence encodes CASSLGDPSSYEQYV.

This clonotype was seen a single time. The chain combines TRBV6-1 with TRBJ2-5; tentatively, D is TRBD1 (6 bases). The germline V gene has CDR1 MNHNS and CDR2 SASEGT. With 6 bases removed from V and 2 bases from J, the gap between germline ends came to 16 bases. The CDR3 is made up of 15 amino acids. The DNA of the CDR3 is TGTGCCAGCAGAGCCGGGGACATCATGCAAGAGACCCAGTACTTC. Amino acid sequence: CASRAGDIMQETQYF.

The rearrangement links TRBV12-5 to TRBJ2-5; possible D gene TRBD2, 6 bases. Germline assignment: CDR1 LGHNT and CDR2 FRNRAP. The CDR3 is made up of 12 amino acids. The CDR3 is CAPGGRGRTQYF. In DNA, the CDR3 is TGTGCCCCCGGCGGCCGGGGGAGGACCCAGTACTTC.

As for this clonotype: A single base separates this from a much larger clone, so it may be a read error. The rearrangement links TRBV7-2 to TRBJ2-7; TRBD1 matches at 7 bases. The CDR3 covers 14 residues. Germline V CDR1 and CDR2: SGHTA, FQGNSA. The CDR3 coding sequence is TGTGTCAGCAGCACCTACAGGGGTATATACGAGCAGTACGTC. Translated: CVSSTYRGIYEQYV.

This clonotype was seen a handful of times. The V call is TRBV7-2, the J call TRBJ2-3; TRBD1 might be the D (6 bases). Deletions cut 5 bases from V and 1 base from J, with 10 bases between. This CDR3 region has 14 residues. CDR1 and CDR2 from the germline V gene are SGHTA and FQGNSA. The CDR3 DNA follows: TGTGCCAGCAGCCCCTGGGGGCGCACAGATACGCAGTATTTT. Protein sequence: CASSPWGRTDTQYF.

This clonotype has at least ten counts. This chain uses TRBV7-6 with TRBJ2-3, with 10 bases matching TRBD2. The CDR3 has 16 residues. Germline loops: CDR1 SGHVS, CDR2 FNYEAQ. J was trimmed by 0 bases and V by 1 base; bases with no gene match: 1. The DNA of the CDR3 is TGTGCCAGCAGCTTAGAACTAGCGGGGAGCACAGATACGCAGTATTTT. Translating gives CASSLELAGSTDTQYF.

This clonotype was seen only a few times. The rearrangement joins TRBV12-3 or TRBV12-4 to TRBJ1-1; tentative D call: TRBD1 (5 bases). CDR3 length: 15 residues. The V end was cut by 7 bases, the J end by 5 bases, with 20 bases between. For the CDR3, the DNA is TGTGCCAGCAACCGGCCCGGACACAGGCTTACTGAAGCTTTCTTT. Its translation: CASNRPGHRLTEAFF.

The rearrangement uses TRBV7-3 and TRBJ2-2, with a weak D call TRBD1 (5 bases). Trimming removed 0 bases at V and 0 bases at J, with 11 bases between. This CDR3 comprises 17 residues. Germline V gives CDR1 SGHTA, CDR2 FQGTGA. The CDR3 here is CASSLTPGSANTGELFF. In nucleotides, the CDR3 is TGTGCCAGCAGCTTAACGCCAGGGTCGGCGAACACCGGGGAGCTGTTTTTT.

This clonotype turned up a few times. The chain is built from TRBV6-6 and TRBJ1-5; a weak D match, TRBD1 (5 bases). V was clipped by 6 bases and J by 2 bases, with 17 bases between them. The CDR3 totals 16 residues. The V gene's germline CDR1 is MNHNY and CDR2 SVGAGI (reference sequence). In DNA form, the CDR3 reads TGTGCCAGCAGCCTATACGAGAGAGGGGGCAATCAGCCCCAGCATTTT. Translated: CASSLYERGGNQPQHF.

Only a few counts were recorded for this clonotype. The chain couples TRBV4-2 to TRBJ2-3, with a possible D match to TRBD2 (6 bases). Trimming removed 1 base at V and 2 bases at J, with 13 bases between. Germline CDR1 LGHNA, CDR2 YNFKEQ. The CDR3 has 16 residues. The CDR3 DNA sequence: TGTGCCAGCAGCCAAGGACTCGGCGGGACCACAGATACGCAGTATTTT. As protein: CASSQGLGGTTDTQYF.

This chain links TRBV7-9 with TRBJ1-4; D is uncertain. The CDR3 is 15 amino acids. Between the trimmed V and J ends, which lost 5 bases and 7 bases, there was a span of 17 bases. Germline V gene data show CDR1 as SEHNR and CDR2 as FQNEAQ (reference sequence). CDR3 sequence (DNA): TGTGCCAGCAGCAAAACCGAGGCTCCGGCTGAAAAACTGTTTTTT. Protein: CASSKTEAPAEKLFF.

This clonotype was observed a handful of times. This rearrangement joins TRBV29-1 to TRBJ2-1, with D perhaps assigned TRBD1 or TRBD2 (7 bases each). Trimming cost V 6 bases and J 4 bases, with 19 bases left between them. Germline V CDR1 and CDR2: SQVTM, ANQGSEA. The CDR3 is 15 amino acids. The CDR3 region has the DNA TGCAGCGTGGGACGACGGGGGGACAGTTACAATGAGCAGTTCTTC. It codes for CSVGRRGDSYNEQFF.